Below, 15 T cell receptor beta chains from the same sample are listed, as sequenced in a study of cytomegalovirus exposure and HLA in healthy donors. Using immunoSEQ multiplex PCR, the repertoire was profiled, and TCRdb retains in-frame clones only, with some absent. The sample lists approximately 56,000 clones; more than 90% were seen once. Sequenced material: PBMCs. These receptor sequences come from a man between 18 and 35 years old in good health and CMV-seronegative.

This CDR3 is CASSIEQGDATQPQHF. As DNA, the CDR3 is TGTGCCAGTAGTATAGAACAGGGGGACGCTACTCAGCCCCAGCATTTT. This sequence joins TRBV19 and TRBJ1-5, with 8 bases lining up with TRBD1. The CDR3 is 16 amino acids. With 0 bases clipped from V and 6 bases from J, the junction kept 7 bases outside the gene matches. The germline CDR1 and CDR2 sequences are LNHDA and SQIVND (reference sequence).

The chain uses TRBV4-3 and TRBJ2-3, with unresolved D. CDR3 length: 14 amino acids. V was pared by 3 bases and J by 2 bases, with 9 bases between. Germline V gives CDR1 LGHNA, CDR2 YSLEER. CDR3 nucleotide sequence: TGCGCCAGCAGCCAGCAAACAACCACAGATACGCAGTATTTT. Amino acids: CASSQQTTTDTQYF.

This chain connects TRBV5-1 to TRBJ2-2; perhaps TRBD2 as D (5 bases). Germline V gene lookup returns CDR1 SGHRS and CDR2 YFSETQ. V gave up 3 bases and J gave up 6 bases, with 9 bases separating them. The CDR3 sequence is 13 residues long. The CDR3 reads CASSSDYPGELFF. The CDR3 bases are TGCGCCAGCAGCTCCGACTATCCCGGGGAGCTGTTTTTT.

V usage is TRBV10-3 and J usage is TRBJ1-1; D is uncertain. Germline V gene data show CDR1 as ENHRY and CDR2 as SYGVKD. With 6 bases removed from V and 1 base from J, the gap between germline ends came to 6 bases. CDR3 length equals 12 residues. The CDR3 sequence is CAIRVENTEAFF. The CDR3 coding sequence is TGTGCCATCAGGGTAGAGAACACTGAAGCTTTCTTT.

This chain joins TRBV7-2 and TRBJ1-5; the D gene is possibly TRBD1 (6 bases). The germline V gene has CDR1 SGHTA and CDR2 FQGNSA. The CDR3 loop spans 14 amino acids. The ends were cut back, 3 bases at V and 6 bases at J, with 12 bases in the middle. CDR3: CASSFQGYSQPQHF. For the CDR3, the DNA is TGTGCCAGCAGCTTTCAGGGGTACAGTCAGCCCCAGCATTTT.

In DNA, the CDR3 is TGCAGCGTTGAAGGCTACAGGGGTAGAGCGTACGAGCAGTACTTC. Protein sequence: CSVEGYRGRAYEQYF. The gene calls are TRBV29-1 and TRBJ2-7; 7 positions agree with TRBD1. The CDR3 contains 15 residues. The trim removed 1 base at V and 4 bases at J, leaving 10 bases unmatched. The germline V gene has CDR1 SQVTM and CDR2 ANQGSEA.

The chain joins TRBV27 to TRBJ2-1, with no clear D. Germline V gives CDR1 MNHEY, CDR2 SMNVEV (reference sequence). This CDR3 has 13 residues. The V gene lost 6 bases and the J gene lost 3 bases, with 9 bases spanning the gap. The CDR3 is CASRVPDYNEQFF. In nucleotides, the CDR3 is TGTGCCAGCAGAGTACCAGACTACAATGAGCAGTTCTTC.

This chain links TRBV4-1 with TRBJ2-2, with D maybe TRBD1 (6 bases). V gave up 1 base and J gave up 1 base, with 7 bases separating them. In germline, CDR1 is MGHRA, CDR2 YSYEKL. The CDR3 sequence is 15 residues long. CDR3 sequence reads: CASSQVQGNTGELFF. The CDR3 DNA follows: TGCGCCAGCAGCCAAGTACAGGGGAACACCGGGGAGCTGTTTTTT.

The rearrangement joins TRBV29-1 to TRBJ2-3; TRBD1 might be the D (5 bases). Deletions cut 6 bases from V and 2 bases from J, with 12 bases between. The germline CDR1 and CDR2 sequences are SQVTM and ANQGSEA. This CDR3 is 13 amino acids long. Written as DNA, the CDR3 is TGCAGCGTAGTGTACAGGAACACAGATACGCAGTATTTT. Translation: CSVVYRNTDTQYF.

The CDR3 loop reads CASSGSQGLEQFF. Here the CDR3 DNA reads TGTGCCAGCAGCGGGTCCCAGGGGCTTGAGCAGTTCTTC. The J gene is TRBJ2-1, the V gene TRBV5-6; maybe TRBD1 (6 bases). The CDR3 consists of 13 residues. The germline CDR1 and CDR2 sequences are SGHDT and YYEEEE. With 4 bases removed from V and 9 bases from J, the gap between germline ends came to 14 bases.

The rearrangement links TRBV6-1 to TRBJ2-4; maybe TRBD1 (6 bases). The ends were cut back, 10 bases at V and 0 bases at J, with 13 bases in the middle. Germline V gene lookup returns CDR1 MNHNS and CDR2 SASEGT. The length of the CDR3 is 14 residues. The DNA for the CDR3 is TGTGCCACTCAGGGGCAGCGAGCCAAAAACATTCAGTACTTC. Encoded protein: CATQGQRAKNIQYF.

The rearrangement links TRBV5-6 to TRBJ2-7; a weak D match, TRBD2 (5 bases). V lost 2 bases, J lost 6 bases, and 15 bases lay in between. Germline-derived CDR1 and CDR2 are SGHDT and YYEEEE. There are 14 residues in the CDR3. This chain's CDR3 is CASSFGTESGEQYF. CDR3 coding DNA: TGTGCCAGCAGCTTCGGAACCGAGAGCGGCGAGCAGTACTTC.

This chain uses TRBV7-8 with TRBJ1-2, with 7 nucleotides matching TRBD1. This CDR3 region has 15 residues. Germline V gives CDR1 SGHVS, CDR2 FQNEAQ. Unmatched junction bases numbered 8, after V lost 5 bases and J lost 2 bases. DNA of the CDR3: TGTGCCAGCAGCCCAGAAGGGACAGCGAACTATGGCTACACCTTC. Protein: CASSPEGTANYGYTF.

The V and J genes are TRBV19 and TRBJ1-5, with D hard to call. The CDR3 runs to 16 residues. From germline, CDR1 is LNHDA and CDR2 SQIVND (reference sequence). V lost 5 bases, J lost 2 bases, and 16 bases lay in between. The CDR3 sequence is CASSPRQPGGNQPQHF. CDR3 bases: TGTGCCAGTAGTCCCCGACAACCCGGGGGCAATCAGCCCCAGCATTTT.

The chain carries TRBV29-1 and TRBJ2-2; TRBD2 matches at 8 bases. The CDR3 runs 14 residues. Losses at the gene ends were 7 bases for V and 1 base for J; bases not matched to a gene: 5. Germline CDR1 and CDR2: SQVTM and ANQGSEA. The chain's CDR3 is CSGRTSKNTGELFF. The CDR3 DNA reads TGCAGCGGCCGGACTAGCAAGAACACCGGGGAGCTGTTTTTT.